The 8 T cell receptor beta chains below all came from one sample that was sequenced in a study of PD-1 blockade in classical Hodgkin lymphoma. Time point of the sample: cycle 4 day 1 (C4D1), after 5 to 7 weeks of nivolumab. Brentuximab vedotin exposure varied, and every patient relapsed after autologous stem cell transplantation. Profiling relied on immunoSEQ multiplex PCR, and the TCRdb table lists in-frame clones only, not all of them. The data contain a few thousand clones, approximately 70% of them singletons. This specimen consisted of peripheral blood mononuclear cells (PBMCs), obtained before the fourth cycle of nivolumab. The receptors shown here come from a human donor with classical Hodgkin lymphoma.

This clone is termed medium-sized. This chain links TRBV9 with TRBJ2-1; no reliable D call. V shed 0 bases and J shed 0 bases, with 13 bases lying between them. The CDR3 loop spans 17 amino acids. Per the germline V gene, CDR1 is SGDLS and CDR2 is YYNGEE. The CDR3 sequence is CASSVGKQLSSYNEQFF. The CDR3 coding sequence is TGTGCCAGCAGCGTAGGGAAACAGCTTAGCTCCTACAATGAGCAGTTCTTC.

The chain employs TRBV6-5 and TRBJ1-1; possibly TRBD1 for D (5 bases). CDR1 and CDR2 from the germline V gene are MNHEY and SVGAGI. The CDR3 is made up of 12 amino acids. Between the trimmed V and J ends, which lost 4 bases and 5 bases, there was a span of 8 bases. The CDR3 region has the DNA TGTGCCAGCAGTTTTGGGGGAACTGAAGCTTTCTTT. Amino acid sequence: CASSFGGTEAFF.

The chain uses TRBV4-1 and TRBJ2-1, with D tentatively TRBD2 (6 bases). Looked up from germline, CDR1 is MGHRA and CDR2 is YSYEKL. V lost 1 base, J lost 9 bases, and 16 bases lay in between. The length of the CDR3 is 15 residues. CDR3 DNA: TGCGCCAGCAGCCAAGGGCCGGGAGCCACGGCTGAGCAGTTCTTC. It yields the protein CASSQGPGATAEQFF.

The chain recombines TRBV4-3 with TRBJ1-1, with unresolved D. V lost 1 base and J 4 bases, leaving 13 bases between the germline ends. The CDR3 contains 15 residues. Germline V gene data show CDR1 as LGHNA and CDR2 as YSLEER. The CDR3 sequence is CASSQAPGAVTEAFF. The CDR3 nucleotides read TGCGCCAGCAGCCAAGCTCCGGGAGCGGTCACTGAAGCTTTCTTT.

The J gene is TRBJ2-5, the V gene TRBV5-1; 7 bases align to TRBD2. V shed 3 bases and J 5 bases; nucleotides not matched to a gene: 10. The CDR3 consists of 15 residues. Per germline, CDR1 SGHRS and CDR2 YFSETQ. The CDR3 region has the DNA TGCGCCAGCAGCTGGGGTGGCGGGAGTGTTGAGACCCAGTACTTC. Translated: CASSWGGGSVETQYF.

The chain couples TRBV4-2 to TRBJ2-3; TRBD2 matches at 12 bases. Germline CDR1 is LGHNA and CDR2 is YNFKEQ. V gave up 2 bases and J gave up 6 bases; unmatched junction bases: 9. The CDR3 length is 17 residues. CDR3 bases: TGTGCCAGCAGCCAACAGACTAGCGGGGGCACTACGGATACGCAGTATTTT. Encoded protein: CASSQQTSGGTTDTQYF.

J is TRBJ1-1 and V is TRBV27; D gene uncertain. The length of the CDR3 is 13 residues. V lost 3 bases and J 0 bases, leaving 5 bases between the germline ends. CDR1 MNHEY and CDR2 SMNVEV come from the germline V gene (reference sequence). The chain's CDR3 is CASSFAMNTEAFF. For the CDR3, the DNA is TGTGCCAGCAGTTTCGCAATGAACACTGAAGCTTTCTTT.

The chain has TRBV5-6 and TRBJ1-1; a weak D match, TRBD1 (6 bases). CDR3 length: 13 residues. Between the trimmed V and J ends, which lost 0 bases and 7 bases, there was a span of 10 bases. Looked up from germline, CDR1 is SGHDT and CDR2 is YYEEEE. This chain's CDR3 is CASSLDTGIEAFF. Written as DNA, the CDR3 is TGTGCCAGCAGCTTGGATACAGGGATTGAAGCTTTCTTT.